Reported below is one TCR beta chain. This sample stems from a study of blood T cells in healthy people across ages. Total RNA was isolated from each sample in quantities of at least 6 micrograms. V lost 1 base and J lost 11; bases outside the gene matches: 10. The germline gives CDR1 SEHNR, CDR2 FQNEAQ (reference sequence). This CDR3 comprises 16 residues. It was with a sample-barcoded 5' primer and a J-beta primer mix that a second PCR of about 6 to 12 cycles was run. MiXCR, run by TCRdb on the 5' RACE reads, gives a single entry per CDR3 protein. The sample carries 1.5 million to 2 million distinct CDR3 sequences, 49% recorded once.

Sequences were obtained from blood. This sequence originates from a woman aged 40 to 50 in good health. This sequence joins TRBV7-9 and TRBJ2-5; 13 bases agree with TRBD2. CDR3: CASSLEGLAGLVEQYF. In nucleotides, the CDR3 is TGTGCCAGCAGCTTAGAGGGACTAGCGGGGTTGGTTGAGCAGTACTTC.